Listed below are T cell receptor beta chains from one sample, sequenced in a study of T cell repertoires in cytomegalovirus infection. TCRdb used MiXCR to reprocess the reads, holding one entry per CDR3 protein. The repertoire holds a few hundred thousand distinct CDR3 sequences, approximately 25% seen once, with 13% in the top ten. Which antigens these TCRs recognize remains unknown. The sequenced sample was cultured PBMCs, obtained from culture after CMV antigen stimulation. The receptor set was obtained from a human donor in good health (CMV status not recorded). Some clones in this sample may be carry-over from other donors' samples. Each CDR3 is given with its conserved first and last residue. D genes are given only for firm matches. Clone size is stated in some rows and not others, as once, few, many or a class when expanded.

D gene: NA
J gene: TRBJ2-1
clone size: few
V gene: TRBV24-1
CDR3 protein: CATSSSPNEQFF
CDR3 DNA: TGTGCCACCAGCTCTAGCCCGAATGAGCAGTTCTTC

D gene: NA
J gene: TRBJ2-3
clone size: NA
V gene: TRBV7-2
CDR3 protein: CASSWPSTDTQYF
CDR3 DNA: TGTGCCAGCAGTTGGCCTAGCACAGATACGCAGTATTTT

D gene: NA
J gene: TRBJ1-3
clone size: few
V gene: TRBV6-5
CDR3 protein: CASPLGSGNTIYF
CDR3 DNA: TGTGCCAGCCCTTTGGGCTCTGGAAACACCATATATTTT

D gene: NA
J gene: TRBJ1-4
clone size: few
V gene: TRBV4-1
CDR3 protein: CASSQSGGVAEKLFF
CDR3 DNA: TGCGCCAGCAGCCAGTCCGGCGGGGTGGCTGAAAAACTGTTTTTT

D gene: TRBD2
J gene: TRBJ2-5
clone size: NA
V gene: TRBV6-5
CDR3 protein: CASSYVESGRKETQYF
CDR3 DNA: TGTGCCAGCAGTTACGTCGAAAGCGGGAGGAAAGAGACCCAGTACTTC

D gene: NA
J gene: TRBJ2-3
clone size: NA
V gene: TRBV14
CDR3 protein: CASSRDPRSGTDTQYF
CDR3 DNA: TGTGCCAGCAGTCGGGACCCCCGTTCGGGGACAGATACGCAGTATTTT

D gene: NA
J gene: TRBJ2-5
clone size: few
V gene: TRBV28
CDR3 protein: CASSLVGRETQYF
CDR3 DNA: TGTGCCAGCAGTTTGGTCGGGAGAGAGACCCAGTACTTC

D gene: NA
J gene: TRBJ1-1
clone size: NA
V gene: TRBV29-1
CDR3 protein: CSVAVAIEGTEAFF
CDR3 DNA: TGCAGCGTTGCCGTCGCAATTGAAGGCACTGAAGCTTTCTTT

D gene: TRBD2
J gene: TRBJ2-1
clone size: few
V gene: TRBV7-3
CDR3 protein: CASSSRTSGTYNEQFF
CDR3 DNA: TGTGCCAGCAGCTCCAGGACTAGCGGAACTTACAATGAGCAGTTCTTC

D gene: TRBD1
J gene: TRBJ1-2
clone size: many
V gene: TRBV7-2
CDR3 protein: CASSLGRDRVSGYTF
CDR3 DNA: TGTGCCAGCAGCCTCGGCCGGGACAGGGTTTCCGGCTACACCTTC